The present T cell receptor (beta chain) was sequenced within a study of CXCR3-negative and CXCR3-positive naive CD8 T cells. The TRB libraries of cDNA were built by UMI-labeled 5' RACE. With the 5' RACE reads reprocessed, TCRdb shows one record per CDR3 protein and no DNA. This repertoire includes fewer than 95,000 distinct CDR3 sequences. CDR3 length: 14 residues. Germline-derived CDR1 and CDR2 are SEHNR and FQNEAQ (reference sequence). With regard to this clonotype: The target antigen is unknown.

Study-wide results and limits: Naive cells that were CXCR3-positive had more hydrophobic TRB CDR3s (compared with CXCR3-negative naive cells).

The receptor's source is a human donor in good health. Some clones in this sample may be carry-over from other donors' samples. The chain joins TRBV7-9 to TRBJ2-7; the D call from TCRdb, TRBD2, cannot be confirmed without DNA. Sequencing used naive CXCR3- CD8+ T cells from blood. As to subset: CD45RO-CCR7+CD27+CD95- naive CD8+ T cells lacking CXCR3 (TNR3-). The CDR3 region is CASTTATRAYEQYF.